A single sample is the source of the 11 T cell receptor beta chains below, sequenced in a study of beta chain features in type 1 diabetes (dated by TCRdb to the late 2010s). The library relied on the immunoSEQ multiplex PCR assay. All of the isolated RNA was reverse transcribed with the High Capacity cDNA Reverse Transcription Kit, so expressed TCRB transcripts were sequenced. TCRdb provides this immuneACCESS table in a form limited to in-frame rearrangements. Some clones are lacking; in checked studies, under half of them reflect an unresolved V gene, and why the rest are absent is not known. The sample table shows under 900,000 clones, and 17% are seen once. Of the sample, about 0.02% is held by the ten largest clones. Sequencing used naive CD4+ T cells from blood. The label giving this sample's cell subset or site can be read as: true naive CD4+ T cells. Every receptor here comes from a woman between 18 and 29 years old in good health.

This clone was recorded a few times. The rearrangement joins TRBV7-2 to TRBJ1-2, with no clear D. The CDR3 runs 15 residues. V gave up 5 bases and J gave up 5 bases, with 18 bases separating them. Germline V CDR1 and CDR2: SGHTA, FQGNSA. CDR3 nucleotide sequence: TGTGCCAGCAGCCACGGCCCTGACGGAAAGTATGGCTACACCTTC. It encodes CASSHGPDGKYGYTF.

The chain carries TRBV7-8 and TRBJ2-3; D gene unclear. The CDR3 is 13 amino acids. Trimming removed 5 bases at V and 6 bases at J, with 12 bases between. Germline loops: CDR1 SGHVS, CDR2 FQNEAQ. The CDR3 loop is CASSNRWADTQYF. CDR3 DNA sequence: TGTGCCAGCAGCAACCGATGGGCGGATACGCAGTATTTT.

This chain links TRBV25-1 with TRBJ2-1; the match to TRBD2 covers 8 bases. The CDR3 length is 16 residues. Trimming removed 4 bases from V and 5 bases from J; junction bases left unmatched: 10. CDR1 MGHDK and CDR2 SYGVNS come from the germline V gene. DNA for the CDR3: TGTGCCAGCAGTGTAGGTCATACTAGCGGCGACAATGAGCAGTTCTTC. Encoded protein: CASSVGHTSGDNEQFF. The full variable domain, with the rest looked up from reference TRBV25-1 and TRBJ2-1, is EADIYQTPRYLVIGTGKKITLECSQTMGHDKMYWYQQDPGMELHLIHYSYGVNSTEKGDLSSESTVSRIRTEHFPLTLESARPSHTSQYLCASSVGHTSGDNEQFFGPGTRLTVL.

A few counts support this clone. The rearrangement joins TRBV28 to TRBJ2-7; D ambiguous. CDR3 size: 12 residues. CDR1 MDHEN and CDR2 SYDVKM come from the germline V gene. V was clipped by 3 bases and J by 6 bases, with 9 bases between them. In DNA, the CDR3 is TGTGCCAGCAGTTTGTTTCTCTCCGAGCAGTACTTC. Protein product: CASSLFLSEQYF.

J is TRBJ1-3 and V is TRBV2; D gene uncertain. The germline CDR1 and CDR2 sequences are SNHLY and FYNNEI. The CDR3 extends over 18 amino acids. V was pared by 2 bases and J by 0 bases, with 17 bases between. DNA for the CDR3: TGTGCCAGCAGTGAATGGGTACTGTATGCCAACTCTGGAAACACCATATATTTT. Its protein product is CASSEWVLYANSGNTIYF.

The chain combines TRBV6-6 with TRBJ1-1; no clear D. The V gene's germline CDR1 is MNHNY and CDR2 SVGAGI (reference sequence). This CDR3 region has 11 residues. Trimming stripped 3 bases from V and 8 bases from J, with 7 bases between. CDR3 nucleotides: TGTGCCAGCAGTTATGAGAGCGAAGCTTTCTTT. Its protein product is CASSYESEAFF.

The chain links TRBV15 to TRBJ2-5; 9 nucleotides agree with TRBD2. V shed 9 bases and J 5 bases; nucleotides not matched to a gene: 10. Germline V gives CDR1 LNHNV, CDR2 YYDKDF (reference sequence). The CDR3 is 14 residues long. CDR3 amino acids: CATQRRGRGETQYF. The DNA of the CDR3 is TGTGCCACACAACGGCGCGGGAGGGGGGAGACCCAGTACTTC.

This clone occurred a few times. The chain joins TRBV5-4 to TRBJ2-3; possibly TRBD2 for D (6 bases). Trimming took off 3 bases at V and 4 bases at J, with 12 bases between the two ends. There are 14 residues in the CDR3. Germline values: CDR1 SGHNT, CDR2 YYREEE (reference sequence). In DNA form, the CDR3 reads TGTGCCAGCAGCTCCTCCTCGGGGGCAGATACGCAGTATTTT. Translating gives CASSSSSGADTQYF.

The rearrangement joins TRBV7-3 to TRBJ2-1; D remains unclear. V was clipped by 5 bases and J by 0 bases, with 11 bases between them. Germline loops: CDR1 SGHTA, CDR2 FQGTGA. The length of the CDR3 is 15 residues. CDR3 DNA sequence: TGTGCCAGCAGCCCTGGAGCTGGCTCCTACAATGAGCAGTTCTTC. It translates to CASSPGAGSYNEQFF.

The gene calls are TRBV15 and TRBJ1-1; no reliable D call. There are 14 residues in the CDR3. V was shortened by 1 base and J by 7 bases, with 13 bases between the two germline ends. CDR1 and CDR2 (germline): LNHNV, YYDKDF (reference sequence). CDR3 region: CATSRVIQEREAFF. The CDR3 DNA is TGTGCCACCAGCAGAGTAATTCAGGAGCGTGAAGCTTTCTTT.

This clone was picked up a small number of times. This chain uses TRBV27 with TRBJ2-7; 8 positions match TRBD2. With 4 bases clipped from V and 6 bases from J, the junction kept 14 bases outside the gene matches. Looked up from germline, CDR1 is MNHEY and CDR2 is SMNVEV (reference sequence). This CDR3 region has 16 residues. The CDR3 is CASSSNPGTRFLEQYF. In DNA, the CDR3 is TGTGCCAGCAGTTCTAACCCCGGGACTAGATTTCTCGAGCAGTACTTC.